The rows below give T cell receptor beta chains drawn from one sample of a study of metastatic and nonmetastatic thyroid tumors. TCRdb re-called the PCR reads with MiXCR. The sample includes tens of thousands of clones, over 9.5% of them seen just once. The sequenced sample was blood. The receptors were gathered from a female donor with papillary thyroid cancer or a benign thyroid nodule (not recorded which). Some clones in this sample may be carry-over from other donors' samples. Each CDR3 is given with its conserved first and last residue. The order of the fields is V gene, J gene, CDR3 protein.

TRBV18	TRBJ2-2	CASSPKRTGAANTGELFF
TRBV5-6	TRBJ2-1	CASSLGQALNEQFF
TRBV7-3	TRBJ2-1	CASSPGQHGPNEQFF
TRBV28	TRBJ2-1	CASSLWASPIYNEKLF
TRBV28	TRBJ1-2	CASTPTGTYGYTF
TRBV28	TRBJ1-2	CASSFRLRQVGYTF
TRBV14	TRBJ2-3	CASSQGAVAPNTQYF
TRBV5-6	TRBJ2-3	CASSLFHPGQITDTQYF
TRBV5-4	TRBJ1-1	CASSLAGRGSNTEAFF
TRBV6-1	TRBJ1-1	CATSGFRGTEAFF
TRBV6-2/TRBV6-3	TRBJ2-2	CASSPPGGAGELFF
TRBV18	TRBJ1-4	CASSPGTAEGKLFF
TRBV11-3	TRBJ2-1	CASRRDGARRQFF
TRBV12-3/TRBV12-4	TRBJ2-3	CASSGGPGVADTQYF
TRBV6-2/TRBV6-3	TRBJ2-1	CASSLPNEQFF
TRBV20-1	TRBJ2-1	CSAKGTSGSNEQFF
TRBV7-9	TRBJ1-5	CASSLTGVSQPQHF
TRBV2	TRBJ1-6	CASSEVAGGSQSSYNSPLHF
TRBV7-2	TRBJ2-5	CASGRAGRETQYF
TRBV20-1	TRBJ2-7	CSASLDLYEQYF
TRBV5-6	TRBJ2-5	CASSFGLAEQETQYF
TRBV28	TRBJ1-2	CASRVLPYGYTF
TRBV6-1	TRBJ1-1	CASSYAKSEAFF
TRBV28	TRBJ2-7	CASSRGTVWGSYEQYF
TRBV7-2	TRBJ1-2	CASSLDSGERGYTF
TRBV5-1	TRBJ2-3	CASRAGPPTDTQYF
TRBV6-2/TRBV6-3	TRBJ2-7	CASKGRLAGPYEQYF
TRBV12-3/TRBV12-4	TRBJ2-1	CASSLGEEGPGQFF
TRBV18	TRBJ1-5	CASSPREGLYSNQPQHF
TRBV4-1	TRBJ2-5	CAGSQGVLAGGIRETQYF
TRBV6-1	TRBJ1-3	CASRQGAGNTIYF
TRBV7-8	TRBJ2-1	CASSPGQAQSGEQFF
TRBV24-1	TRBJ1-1	CATSDPGQGQPEAFF
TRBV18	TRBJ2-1	CASSPPSGAEIRYNEQFF
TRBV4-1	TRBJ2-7	CASSQDQTYEQYF
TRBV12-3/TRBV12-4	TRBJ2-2	CASSLALAGRDGELFF
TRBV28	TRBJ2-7	CASSLQGVTYEQYF
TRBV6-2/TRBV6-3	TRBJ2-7	CASTKIPDQAYEQYF
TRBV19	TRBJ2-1	CASSIAGGRANEQFF
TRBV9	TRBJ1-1	CASSADRALGTEAFF
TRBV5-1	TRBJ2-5	CASSFTSGSEETQYF
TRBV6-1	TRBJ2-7	CASRETGGYEQYF